The TCR beta chain described here comes from a study of spatial heterogeneity in lung cancer. Notes on the study in general: Detection of ubiquitous tumor TCRs in blood was higher at resection than follow-up.

This clonotype was seen only a few times. As yet, its antigen is unknown. Germline V gives CDR1 MNHNS, CDR2 SASEGT. Trimming took 6 bases from V and 7 from J, leaving 13 bases between them. There are 13 residues in the CDR3. Noted time point: sample taken at primary tumor resection. The cohort: about 79 early-stage, untreated non-small cell lung cancer patients. Whole RNA from tumor, nontumor lung or frozen PBMC was sequenced unsorted. A distinct unique molecular identifier was carried by each TCR cDNA molecule. Each CDR3 protein gets one entry after TCRdb re-called the 5' RACE reads with MiXCR. The data contain tens of thousands of distinct CDR3 sequences, about 12% of them singletons.

The chain uses TRBV6-1 and TRBJ2-1, with unresolved D. This receptor was taken from a male donor with early-stage non-small cell lung cancer. This specimen consisted of PBMCs, obtained at surgery. CDR3 DNA sequence: TGTGCCAGCAGGCAGGCGAATTTTAATGAGCAGTTCTTC. Translated, it gives CASRQANFNEQFF.